The 16 T cell receptor beta chains below all came from one sample that was sequenced in a study of STAT3 mutations in large granular lymphocyte leukemia. Study-level findings and limits: Every T-cell large granular lymphocyte leukemia patient had at least one immunodominant TCR beta clonotype.

The repertoire was sequenced with immunoSEQ multiplex PCR; TCRdb's copy has only in-frame clones and lacks some. This sample has roughly 25,000 clones; about 95% occur once, and the top ten carry under 7.5%. What these receptors recognize is not known. What was sequenced was peripheral blood mononuclear cells. These receptors all stem from a man aged 40-49 years with T-cell large granular lymphocyte leukemia. Some clones in this sample may be carry-over from other donors' samples.

CDR3 residues: CAISDRGRSNQPQHF. Here the CDR3 DNA reads TGTGCCATCAGCGACAGGGGGCGTAGCAATCAGCCCCAGCATTTT. The chain recombines TRBV10-3 with TRBJ1-5; 10 positions agree with TRBD1. Germline V gene data show CDR1 as ENHRY and CDR2 as SYGVKD. J lost 0 bases, V lost 6 bases, and 2 bases had no gene match. This CDR3 region has 15 residues.

This chain connects TRBV13 to TRBJ2-7; TRBD1 might be the D (5 bases). Germline CDR1 PRHDT, CDR2 FYEKMQ (reference sequence). The CDR3 is 14 amino acids. V lost 4 bases and J 0 bases, leaving 10 bases between the germline ends. The CDR3: CASSSRQFSYEQYF. The CDR3 DNA sequence: TGTGCCAGCAGCTCCCGACAGTTCTCCTACGAGCAGTACTTC.

CDR3 coding DNA: TGTGCCAGCAGCTTGGGGACAGGACGGTTCGAGCAGTACTTC. Residues: CASSLGTGRFEQYF. The rearrangement joins TRBV7-9 to TRBJ2-7, with 8 bases that match TRBD1. CDR3 length equals 14 residues. CDR1 and CDR2 from the germline V gene are SEHNR and FQNEAQ (reference sequence). V was clipped by 3 bases and J by 6 bases; unmatched bases: 7.

V and J are TRBV28 and TRBJ2-2; possible D gene TRBD1, 7 bases. Trimming removed 3 bases at V and 5 bases at J, with 25 bases between. Germline V gene lookup returns CDR1 MDHEN and CDR2 SYDVKM. The CDR3 contains 19 residues. The CDR3 nucleotides read TGTGCCAGCAGTTTCCTTGGGTCGGCAGGGGGAGGTAGGACCGGGGAGCTGTTTTTT. This codes for CASSFLGSAGGGRTGELFF.

The rearrangement joins TRBV6-6 to TRBJ1-2; 11 bases match TRBD1. The CDR3 consists of 16 residues. The germline V gene has CDR1 MNHNY and CDR2 SVGAGI (reference sequence). J gave up 5 bases and V 4 bases, and 9 bases lay outside the gene matches. CDR3 protein: CASSSTGTGGLYGYTF. The CDR3 bases are TGTGCCAGCAGTTCTACCGGGACAGGGGGGTTGTATGGCTACACCTTC.

The chain recombines TRBV5-4 with TRBJ2-1, with D perhaps matching TRBD1 or TRBD2 (5 bases each). The V gene's germline CDR1 is SGHNT and CDR2 YYREEE (reference sequence). CDR3 size: 12 residues. V was trimmed by 4 bases and J by 7 bases, leaving 9 bases between them. DNA of the CDR3: TGTGCCAGCAGCCTGGGACCAAATGAGCAGTTCTTC. Its translation is CASSLGPNEQFF.

This CDR3 is CASSRQGAAGNTIYF. In DNA form, the CDR3 reads TGTGCCAGCAGCAGACAGGGGGCGGCTGGAAACACCATATATTTT. The chain carries TRBV7-9 and TRBJ1-3, with 10 nucleotides matching TRBD1. The CDR3 extends over 15 amino acids. Germline V gene data show CDR1 as SEHNR and CDR2 as FQNEAQ (reference sequence). J was trimmed by 2 bases and V by 5 bases; bases with no gene match: 3.

The rearrangement links TRBV6-5 to TRBJ1-2; the match to TRBD1 covers 9 bases. The CDR3 covers 16 residues. The germline V gene has CDR1 MNHEY and CDR2 SVGAGI. V dropped 0 bases and J dropped 3; count of bases not matched to a gene: 5. Here the CDR3 reads CASSYSQGAGDYGYTF. CDR3 nucleotides: TGTGCCAGCAGTTACTCACAGGGGGCCGGGGACTATGGCTACACCTTC.

CDR3 DNA: TGTGCCAGCAGCTTTACAGGGGACTACGAGCAGTACTTC. Translated, it gives CASSFTGDYEQYF. The rearrangement uses TRBV11-3 and TRBJ2-7; 7 bases align to TRBD1. The CDR3 is 13 amino acids. V shed 3 bases, J shed 3 bases, and the junction held 2 bases outside the gene matches. Germline CDR1 and CDR2: SGHNT and YENEEA.

CDR3 amino acids: CASSSQPTGASTDTQYF. The CDR3 nucleotides are TGCGCCAGCAGCTCGCAGCCGACAGGTGCTAGCACAGATACGCAGTATTTT. V is TRBV5-1 and J is TRBJ2-3; weak D call: TRBD1 (6 bases). The CDR3 is 17 residues long. Between the trimmed V and J ends, which lost 3 bases and 0 bases, there was a span of 17 bases. Looked up from germline, CDR1 is SGHRS and CDR2 is YFSETQ.

The chain combines TRBV4-1 with TRBJ2-2, with D possibly matching TRBD1 (6 bases). Germline CDR1 MGHRA, CDR2 YSYEKL. CDR3 size: 18 residues. Trimming cost V 0 bases and J 5 bases, with 19 bases left between them. In nucleotides, the CDR3 is TGCGCCAGCAGCCAAGAAACCTTCGCCTCACAGGGAACCGGGGAGCTGTTTTTT. Amino acid sequence: CASSQETFASQGTGELFF.

This chain uses TRBV27 with TRBJ1-2; no clear D. Germline V gene data show CDR1 as MNHEY and CDR2 as SMNVEV (reference sequence). V lost 6 bases and J lost 3, with 11 bases in between. The CDR3 consists of 13 residues. CDR3 region: CASSPPRYYGYTF. Written as DNA, the CDR3 is TGTGCCAGCAGCCCCCCCAGGTACTATGGCTACACCTTC.

The gene calls are TRBV6-6 and TRBJ1-5; a weak D match, TRBD1 (5 bases). CDR3 length: 14 residues. V lost 7 bases and J 4 bases, leaving 14 bases between the germline ends. Germline values: CDR1 MNHNY, CDR2 SVGAGI (reference sequence). CDR3 loop: CASTEGNSNQPQHF. The CDR3 coding sequence is TGTGCCAGCACGGAGGGGAATTCGAATCAGCCCCAGCATTTT.

V is TRBV19 and J is TRBJ1-1, with D hard to call. V lost 5 bases and J 1 base, leaving 5 bases between the germline ends. CDR1 and CDR2 (germline): LNHDA, SQIVND (reference sequence). This CDR3 spans 12 amino acids. In nucleotides, the CDR3 is TGTGCCAGTAGTGCGGGGAACACTGAAGCTTTCTTT. Amino acids: CASSAGNTEAFF.

The rearrangement uses TRBV5-1 and TRBJ2-2, with D tentatively TRBD1 (6 bases). This CDR3 is built from 13 residues. Trimming took 8 bases from V and 3 from J, leaving 11 bases between them. Germline CDR1 and CDR2: SGHRS and YFSETQ. In nucleotides, the CDR3 is TGCGCCAGTTGCAGGGGAGACACCGGGGAGCTGTTTTTT. Translation gives CASCRGDTGELFF. Filled out from reference TRBV5-1 and TRBJ2-2, the complete variable domain reads KAGVTQTPRYLIKTRGQQVTLSCSPISGHRSVSWYQQTPGQGLQFLFEYFSETQRNKGNFPGRFSGRQFSNSRSEMNVSTLELGDSALYLCASCRGDTGELFFGEGSRLTVL.

The chain carries TRBV9 and TRBJ2-3, with TRBD2 identical over 14 bases. V lost 1 base to trimming and J lost 0 bases; unmatched junction nucleotides: 4. This CDR3 is 18 amino acids long. Germline V gene sequence: CDR1 SGDLS, CDR2 YYNGEE. The CDR3 region has the DNA TGTGCCAGCAGCGTAAGGGGACTAGCGGGGGCGAGCACAGATACGCAGTATTTT. It encodes CASSVRGLAGASTDTQYF. The full variable domain, with the rest looked up from reference TRBV9 and TRBJ2-3, is DSGVTQTPKHLITATGQRVTLRCSPRSGDLSVYWYQQSLDQGLQFLIQYYNGEERAKGNILERFSAQQFPDLHSELNLSSLELGDSALYFCASSVRGLAGASTDTQYFGPGTRLTVL.